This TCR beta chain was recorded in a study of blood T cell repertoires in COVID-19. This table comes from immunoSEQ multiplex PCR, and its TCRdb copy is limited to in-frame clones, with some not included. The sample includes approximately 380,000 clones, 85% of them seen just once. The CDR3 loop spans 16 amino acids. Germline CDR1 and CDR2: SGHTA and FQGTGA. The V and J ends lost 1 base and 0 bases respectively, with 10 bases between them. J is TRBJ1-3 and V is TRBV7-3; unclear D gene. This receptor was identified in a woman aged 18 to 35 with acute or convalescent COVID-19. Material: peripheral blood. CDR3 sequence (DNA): TGTGCCAGCAGCTTAAGTCCCCCGAGCTCTGGAAACACCATATATTTT. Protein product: CASSLSPPSSGNTIYF. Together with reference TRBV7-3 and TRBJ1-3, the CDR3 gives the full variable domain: GAGVSQTPSNKVTEKGKYVELRCDPISGHTALYWYRQSLGQGPEFLIYFQGTGAADDSGLPNDRFFAVRPEGSVSTLKIQRTERGDSAVYLCASSLSPPSSGNTIYFGEGSWLTVV.